A single sample gave rise to the 11 T cell receptor beta chains below, sequenced in a study of CD8 T cells in Susac syndrome. With random hexamers, reverse transcription was performed on roughly 0.5 to 1 ug of RNA. TCRdb analysed the immunoSEQ multiplex PCR reads with MiXCR anew, one entry per CDR3 protein. Of approximately 170,000 distinct CDR3 sequences in the sample, approximately 95% are singletons; the top ten hold 0.09% to 0.1%. The sequenced material came from CD4+ T cells from PBMCs. The receptors stem from a human donor with multiple sclerosis.

This chain uses TRBV28 with TRBJ2-7; D is unresolved. In germline, CDR1 is MDHEN, CDR2 SYDVKM. There are 12 residues in the CDR3. The ends were cut back, 5 bases at V and 4 bases at J, with 9 bases in the middle. CDR3 sequence reads: CASSPPRYEQYF. CDR3 nucleotides: TGTGCCAGCAGTCCGCCGAGGTACGAGCAGTACTTC. Based on the CDR3 plus reference TRBV28 and TRBJ2-7, the full variable domain is DVKVTQSSRYLVKRTGEKVFLECVQDMDHENMFWYRQDPGLGLRLIYFSYDVKMKEKGDIPEGYSVSREKKERFSLILESASTNQTSMYLCASSPPRYEQYFGPGTRLTVT.

A few counts support this clonotype. One end of the junction is discordant with germline, which a read error may explain. The gene calls are TRBV5-1 and TRBJ2-7; no definite D call. The CDR3 is 11 amino acids. Germline V gives CDR1 SGHRS, CDR2 YFSETQ. CDR3 bases: TGTGCCAGCAGTTCGGCTTACGAGCAGTACTTC. This codes for CASSSAYEQYF.

The genes are TRBV6-1 and TRBJ1-5; the match to TRBD1 covers 7 bases. The J segment lost 3 bases and the V segment lost 4 bases, leaving 6 bases of the junction unmatched. From germline, CDR1 is MNHNS and CDR2 SASEGT. The CDR3 has 15 amino acids. The CDR3: CASSAMTGNNQPQHF. The CDR3 DNA sequence: TGTGCCAGCAGTGCAATGACAGGGAACAATCAGCCCCAGCATTTT.

The chain has TRBV20-1 and TRBJ2-3, with D unresolved. The CDR3 is 14 amino acids. CDR1 and CDR2 from the germline V gene are DFQATT and SNEGSKA (reference sequence). Trimming took off 3 bases at V and 4 bases at J, with 14 bases between the two ends. The CDR3 spells CSASLSVAPDTQYF. CDR3 DNA sequence: TGCAGTGCTAGTCTCTCCGTGGCCCCAGATACGCAGTATTTT.

The V gene is TRBV13, the J gene TRBJ2-1; 10 bases fit TRBD2. The junction had 3 bases not matched to a gene; V was cut back by 6 bases and J by 4 bases. Germline V gene data show CDR1 as PRHDT and CDR2 as FYEKMQ (reference sequence). The CDR3 covers 14 residues. The CDR3: CASRGTSAYNEQFF. As DNA, the CDR3 is TGTGCCAGCAGGGGGACTAGCGCTTACAATGAGCAGTTCTTC. The whole variable domain, filled in from reference TRBV13 and TRBJ2-1, reads AAGVIQSPRHLIKEKRETATLKCYPIPRHDTVYWYQQGPGQDPQFLISFYEKMQSDKGSIPDRFSAQQFSDYHSELNMSSLELGDSALYFCASRGTSAYNEQFFGPGTRLTVL.

This chain joins TRBV28 and TRBJ1-1, with D possibly TRBD1 on 6 matching bases. The germline CDR1 and CDR2 sequences are MDHEN and SYDVKM. V lost 3 bases and J 7 bases, leaving 18 bases between the germline ends. This CDR3 has 15 residues. CDR3 sequence: CASSFFFRGQVEAFF. In DNA, the CDR3 is TGTGCCAGCAGTTTTTTCTTCCGGGGACAAGTTGAAGCTTTCTTT.

This clonotype was detected only once. For the CDR3, the DNA is TGTGCCAGCAGTTACTCGAGGGGACAGGGTTTTCCCCCCCAGTACTTC. Its protein product is CASSYSRGQGFPPQYF. The chain uses TRBV6-5 and TRBJ2-7, with TRBD1 identical over 9 bases. This CDR3 comprises 16 residues. Germline V lookup: CDR1 MNHEY, CDR2 SVGAGI. J was trimmed by 10 bases and V by 0 bases; bases with no gene match: 13.

The chain couples TRBV7-2 to TRBJ2-2; D is uncertain. The V gene lost 5 bases and the J gene lost 3 bases, with 4 bases spanning the gap. The germline CDR1 and CDR2 sequences are SGHTA and FQGNSA. The CDR3 loop spans 12 amino acids. The CDR3 DNA reads as TGTGCCAGCAGCAAGGACACCGGGGAGCTGTTTTTT. Amino acid sequence: CASSKDTGELFF.

This clonotype was picked up a small number of times. The V gene is TRBV18, the J gene TRBJ2-7; 9 positions agree with TRBD1. The V gene's germline CDR1 is KGHSH and CDR2 LQKENI. The V gene end was trimmed by 4 bases and the J gene end by 2 bases; junction bases not matched to a gene: 6. The CDR3 loop spans 15 amino acids. This chain's CDR3 is CASSLTGTGPYEQYF. CDR3 bases: TGTGCCAGCTCACTAACCGGGACAGGGCCCTACGAGCAGTACTTC.

The chain uses TRBV20-1 and TRBJ2-5; 7 positions match TRBD2. The CDR3 sequence is 13 residues long. Germline assignment: CDR1 DFQATT and CDR2 SNEGSKA (reference sequence). After removal of 3 bases from V and 7 bases from J, the junction contained 8 bases not matched to a gene. In DNA form, the CDR3 reads TGCAGTGCTAGTAGTGGCGGGGGATCGACCCAGTACTTC. This gives the protein CSASSGGGSTQYF.

V usage is TRBV7-9 and J usage is TRBJ1-2; D is perhaps TRBD1 (5 bases). The CDR3 has 14 amino acids. The germline V gene has CDR1 SEHNR and CDR2 FQNEAQ (reference sequence). V was cut by 0 bases and J by 8 bases, with 13 bases left in between. The DNA of the CDR3 is TGTGCCAGCAGCTTAGCGTCTCTGGCAGGGGGCTACACCTTC. This gives the protein CASSLASLAGGYTF.